This is a list of T cell receptor beta chains from one sample in a study of spatial heterogeneity in lung cancer. MiXCR was run by TCRdb on the 5' RACE reads, yielding one entry per CDR3 protein. The sample yields some 83,000 distinct CDR3 sequences, 7.5% to 9.5% seen once. The material sequenced was PBMCs, taken at surgery. The receptors shown here come from a male donor with early-stage non-small cell lung cancer. Both conserved end residues are part of each CDR3. A D gene is named only where the DNA matches it firmly. Only part of the rows carry a size: once, few, many, or a class if the clone is expanded.

J gene	clone size	V gene	D gene	CDR3 protein	CDR3 DNA
TRBJ2-7	many	TRBV6-2/TRBV6-3	TRBD2	CASSSRWGLSTWQYF	TGTGCCAGCAGTTCCAGGTGGGGACTAAGTACCTGGCAGTACTTC
TRBJ2-7	many	TRBV9	TRBD1	CASSHSSGTGAYEQYF	TGTGCCAGCAGCCATTCTTCCGGGACAGGGGCCTACGAGCAGTACTTC
TRBJ1-6	few	TRBV10-2	-	CASSVTVSYNSPLHF	TGCGCCAGCAGTGTAACAGTCTCCTATAATTCACCCCTCCACTTT
TRBJ2-1	-	TRBV6-2/TRBV6-3	TRBD2	CASSYGLAGGVFF	TGTGCCAGCAGTTACGGACTAGCGGGAGGTGTGTTCTTC
TRBJ2-1	many	TRBV9	TRBD2	CASSLGLAGELNEQFF	TGTGCCAGCAGCTTGGGACTAGCGGGAGAACTCAATGAGCAGTTCTTC
TRBJ2-7	-	TRBV5-1	-	CASSLMDIYEQYF	TGCGCCAGCAGCTTAATGGATATCTACGAGCAGTACTTC
TRBJ2-2	-	TRBV7-8	-	CASSPEPGHTGELFF	TGTGCCAGCAGCCCAGAACCGGGTCACACCGGGGAGCTGTTTTTT
TRBJ1-2	few	TRBV3-1	-	CASSQIANYGYTF	TGTGCCAGCAGCCAGATTGCTAACTATGGCTACACCTTC
TRBJ2-7	-	TRBV7-9	-	CASQSNGSTWGQYF	TGTGCCAGCCAGTCGAACGGGTCCACCTGGGGGCAGTACTTC
TRBJ2-5	many	TRBV5-1	-	CASSLESVPETQYF	TGCGCCAGCAGCTTGGAGTCGGTGCCTGAGACCCAGTACTTC
TRBJ2-1	many	TRBV20-1	TRBD1	CSASETGIYNEQFF	TGCAGTGCTAGTGAGACAGGGATATACAATGAGCAGTTCTTC
TRBJ2-1	many	TRBV7-9	-	CASSRNNEQFF	TGTGCCAGCAGCAGGAACAATGAGCAGTTCTTC
TRBJ1-2	few	TRBV11-2	-	CASSLDRKGSYTF	TGTGCCAGCAGCTTAGATCGGAAGGGGAGCTACACCTTC
TRBJ2-7	-	TRBV4-1	-	CASSQEKHYEQYF	TGCGCCAGCAGCCAAGAAAAACACTACGAGCAGTACTTC
TRBJ1-2	-	TRBV30	-	CAWSLLIWDSPNYGYTF	TGTGCCTGGAGTTTGCTGATTTGGGACTCTCCTAACTATGGCTACACCTTC
TRBJ2-5	many	TRBV29-1	-	CSGGEETQYF	TGCAGCGGCGGAGAAGAGACCCAGTACTTC
TRBJ2-3	-	TRBV12-3/TRBV12-4	TRBD1	CASRVTGVTDTQYF	TGTGCCAGCAGGGTAACAGGGGTCACAGATACGCAGTATTTT
TRBJ2-3	many	TRBV29-1	-	CSVDQGADTQYF	TGCAGCGTGGATCAGGGAGCAGATACGCAGTATTTT
TRBJ2-5	-	TRBV7-9	TRBD1	CASSPVLRGPQETQYF	TGTGCCAGCAGCCCCGTTTTAAGGGGGCCCCAGGAGACCCAGTACTTC
TRBJ1-1	few	TRBV10-3	TRBD1	CATRTGQATTEAFF	TGTGCCACCCGAACTGGACAGGCAACCACTGAAGCTTTCTTT
TRBJ1-1	-	TRBV29-1	-	CSVEDLNTEAFF	TGCAGCGTTGAGGATTTGAACACTGAAGCTTTCTTT
TRBJ2-1	few	TRBV5-6	-	CASSLAGGEIEQFF	TGTGCCAGCAGCTTGGCCGGTGGGGAGATTGAGCAGTTCTTC
TRBJ2-1	many	TRBV7-9	-	CASPPRRSYNEQFF	TGTGCCAGTCCGCCGCGGCGCTCCTACAATGAGCAGTTCTTC
TRBJ1-1	-	TRBV2	-	CASNNFPNTEAFF	TGTGCCAGCAATAATTTCCCGAACACTGAAGCTTTCTTT
TRBJ1-5	many	TRBV2	-	CASSEVSSNQPQHF	TGTGCCAGCAGCGAGGTGAGTTCGAATCAGCCCCAGCATTTT
TRBJ2-3	many	TRBV5-1	-	CASSLARSGYTDTQYF	TGCGCCAGCAGCTTGGCCCGCTCCGGGTACACAGATACGCAGTATTTT
TRBJ2-7	many	TRBV10-3	TRBD1	CATEPGGKDEQYF	TGTGCCACCGAGCCAGGGGGCAAGGACGAGCAGTACTTC
TRBJ2-3	-	TRBV6-5	TRBD1	CASRRDRVSSTDTQYF	TGTGCCAGCAGACGGGACAGGGTCTCCAGCACAGATACGCAGTATTTT
TRBJ2-7	many	TRBV2	TRBD2	CASSVQTSGIGEQYF	TGTGCCAGCAGTGTTCAAACTAGCGGGATTGGCGAGCAGTACTTC
TRBJ1-4	many	TRBV30	-	CAWSGQSATNEKLFF	TGTGCCTGGAGTGGACAGAGCGCGACTAATGAAAAACTGTTTTTT
TRBJ2-1	few	TRBV5-1	-	CASSYPTAGEQFF	TGCGCCAGCAGCTACCCCACAGCTGGGGAGCAGTTCTTC
TRBJ1-2	few	TRBV6-5	-	CASSYSKAQNYGYTF	TGTGCCAGCAGTTACTCGAAAGCCCAGAACTATGGCTACACCTTC
TRBJ1-2	few	TRBV5-1	-	CASSLLLGGTYGYTF	TGCGCCAGCAGCTTGCTTCTAGGAGGGACCTATGGCTACACCTTC
TRBJ2-7	-	TRBV18	TRBD2	CASSPGLAPRLYEQYF	TGTGCCAGCTCACCAGGACTAGCCCCCAGACTTTACGAGCAGTACTTC
TRBJ1-5	few	TRBV2	-	CASRDLLTDSNQPQHF	TGTGCCAGCAGGGATCTGCTGACAGATAGCAATCAGCCCCAGCATTTT
TRBJ2-6	many	TRBV29-1	-	CSVEDPDTTFLSGANVLTF	TGCAGCGTTGAAGACCCCGACACGACTTTTCTCTCTGGGGCCAACGTCCTGACTTTC
TRBJ2-2	-	TRBV14	-	CASSQGRGPNTGELFF	TGTGCCAGCAGCCAAGGCCGCGGGCCCAACACCGGGGAGCTGTTTTTT
TRBJ2-2	few	TRBV29-1	-	CSVTMDRNTGELFF	TGCAGCGTTACGATGGACAGGAACACCGGGGAGCTGTTTTTT
TRBJ2-7	many	TRBV7-6	-	CASSLRGGEQYF	TGTGCCAGCAGCTTGAGGGGTGGTGAGCAGTACTTC
TRBJ2-7	many	TRBV7-6	-	CASSLEEGVVYEQYF	TGTGCCAGCAGCTTAGAAGAGGGAGTAGTATACGAGCAGTACTTC
TRBJ2-1	many	TRBV12-3/TRBV12-4	TRBD1	CASSFPQGASGNEQFF	TGTGCCAGCAGTTTCCCCCAGGGGGCGTCTGGGAATGAGCAGTTCTTC
TRBJ1-6	-	TRBV20-1	TRBD1	CSVLPDRGRNSPLHF	TGCAGTGTCTTACCCGACAGGGGTAGGAATTCACCCCTCCACTTT
TRBJ2-7	-	TRBV10-3	TRBD1	CAIKQGLVYEQYF	TGTGCCATCAAACAGGGGCTCGTCTACGAGCAGTACTTC
TRBJ2-7	many	TRBV10-3	-	CAISSDDSYEQYF	TGTGCCATCAGTTCGGACGACTCCTACGAGCAGTACTTC